A single sample gave rise to the 11 T cell receptor beta chains below, sequenced in a study of T cells in localized non-small cell lung cancer. TCRdb's table, derived via immunoSEQ multiplex PCR, lists solely in-frame clones and lacks some. The sample has approximately 43,000 clones, approximately 90% seen once; the top ten hold roughly 7%. The sample here was peripheral blood, taken before any cancer treatment. These receptors were obtained from a woman aged 18 to 55 with stage III lung adenocarcinoma.

The chain recombines TRBV9 with TRBJ2-3; 8 bases map to TRBD1. The CDR3 length is 16 residues. Unmatched junction bases numbered 6, after V lost 0 bases and J lost 3 bases. Germline lookup yields CDR1 SGDLS and CDR2 YYNGEE. In nucleotides, the CDR3 is TGTGCCAGCAGCGTAGAAGCAGGGGGCAGAACAGATACGCAGTATTTT. This translates into CASSVEAGGRTDTQYF.

The rearrangement uses TRBV2 and TRBJ2-5; 8 bases agree with TRBD2. There are 11 residues in the CDR3. The germline gives CDR1 SNHLY, CDR2 FYNNEI. V dropped 6 bases and J dropped 7; count of bases not matched to a gene: 1. The DNA of the CDR3 is TGTGCCAGCAGCGGGGGGGCGACCCAGTACTTC. Translation: CASSGGATQYF. Combining the CDR3 with reference TRBV2 and TRBJ2-5 gives the whole variable domain EPEVTQTPSHQVTQMGQEVILRCVPISNHLYFYWYRQILGQKVEFLVSFYNNEISEKSEIFDDQFSVERPDGSNFTLKIRSTKLEDSAMYFCASSGGATQYFGPGTRLLVL.

This chain joins TRBV5-1 and TRBJ2-5; 9 nucleotides match TRBD1. Unmatched junction bases numbered 8, after V lost 4 bases and J lost 4 bases. CDR1 SGHRS and CDR2 YFSETQ come from the germline V gene. CDR3 length equals 15 residues. CDR3 bases: TGCGCCAGCAGCCAACAGGGGGCTGAAGGAGAGACCCAGTACTTC. Protein sequence: CASSQQGAEGETQYF.

In nucleotides, the CDR3 is TGCGCCAGCAGCCAATCGACAGACAGGTCCTACGAGCAGTACTTC. As protein: CASSQSTDRSYEQYF. This chain uses TRBV4-1 with TRBJ2-7; tentatively, D is TRBD1 (6 bases). Germline CDR1 reads MGHRA; CDR2 reads YSYEKL. The ends were cut back, 2 bases at V and 1 base at J, with 12 bases in the middle. The CDR3 has 15 residues.

V gene TRBV29-1 combines with J gene TRBJ1-1; TRBD1 might be the D (5 bases). This CDR3 is built from 16 residues. V shed 3 bases and J shed 5 bases, with 22 bases lying between them. Germline V gene sequence: CDR1 SQVTM, CDR2 ANQGSEA. CDR3 in amino acids: CSVEGRGTRGRTEAFF. The CDR3 region has the DNA TGCAGCGTTGAGGGGCGGGGGACCCGAGGGAGAACTGAAGCTTTCTTT.

This clone has a single count. The chain couples TRBV27 to TRBJ2-3; D may be TRBD1 (5 bases). The germline V gene has CDR1 MNHEY and CDR2 SMNVEV (reference sequence). The CDR3 consists of 16 residues. Between the trimmed V and J ends, which lost 4 bases and 4 bases, there was a span of 18 bases. For the CDR3, the DNA is TGTGCCAGCAGTTCTGTCACCAGGGAAATGGCAGATACGCAGTATTTT. It is translated as CASSSVTREMADTQYF.

The chain couples TRBV27 to TRBJ2-3; TRBD2 aligns across 13 bases. Germline CDR1 MNHEY, CDR2 SMNVEV (reference sequence). The V gene end was trimmed by 6 bases and the J gene end by 1 base; junction bases not matched to a gene: 4. This CDR3 has 16 residues. In DNA form, the CDR3 reads TGTGCCAGCAGCCCCGGGACTAGCGGGGGCACAGATACGCAGTATTTT. As protein: CASSPGTSGGTDTQYF.

The genes are TRBV2 and TRBJ2-3, with D possibly TRBD2 on 6 matching bases. From germline, CDR1 is SNHLY and CDR2 FYNNEI. There are 17 residues in the CDR3. Trimming pared 6 bases from V and 0 bases from J, leaving 19 bases between. CDR3 DNA sequence: TGTGCCAGCAGGATAACGGTCACCCGGGGGAGCACAGATACGCAGTATTTT. The encoded protein is CASRITVTRGSTDTQYF.

This clone came up once. This sequence joins TRBV4-1 and TRBJ1-6; 9 bases align to TRBD1. Germline CDR1 and CDR2: MGHRA and YSYEKL. The CDR3 has 17 residues. The junction had 14 bases not matched to a gene; V was cut back by 4 bases and J by 10 bases. CDR3 DNA sequence: TGCGCCAGCAGCCTTATACTGGGACAGGGCGATAGGTCACCCCTCCACTTT. Protein product: CASSLILGQGDRSPLHF.

The J gene is TRBJ2-7, the V gene TRBV12-5; D might be TRBD1 or TRBD2, each matching 5 bases. This CDR3 is built from 13 residues. Germline V gene data show CDR1 as LGHNT and CDR2 as FRNRAP. V lost 2 bases, J lost 6 bases, and 11 bases lay in between. This CDR3 is CASGLMGVGEQYF. CDR3 nucleotide sequence: TGTGCTAGTGGTTTGATGGGGGTGGGCGAGCAGTACTTC.

V and J are TRBV6-1 and TRBJ1-2; D not certain. The germline V and J ends were trimmed by 7 bases and 8 bases, with 17 bases remaining between them. This CDR3 is 13 amino acids long. Per germline, CDR1 MNHNS and CDR2 SASEGT. CDR3 loop: CASKNRESNGYTF. CDR3 sequence (DNA): TGTGCCAGCAAGAACCGGGAGAGCAACGGCTACACCTTC.